This T cell receptor beta chain was obtained from a study of control samples from healthy donors and cancer patients. The ends were cut back, 5 bases at V and 6 bases at J, with 12 bases in the middle. The CDR3 runs to 13 residues. Per the germline V gene, CDR1 is SGHVS and CDR2 is FNYEAQ. Assay: immunoSEQ multiplex PCR; the TCRdb copy retains only in-frame clones and omits some. In the table there are around 110,000 clones, 80% to 90% of which are singletons. This clonotype was obtained from a woman aged 50 to 65 with colorectal cancer. Sequenced: PBMCs. This sequence joins TRBV7-6 and TRBJ2-3; no reliable D call. The CDR3 sequence is CASSRTWVDTQYF. The DNA for the CDR3 is TGTGCCAGCAGCCGTACTTGGGTGGATACGCAGTATTTT.